This T cell receptor (beta chain) was identified during a study of blood T cell repertoires in COVID-19. Across the study: Collection of acute and convalescent COVID-19 samples took place in the United States, Italy and Spain.

Original processing methods: Using reference gene primer amplification, nucleated cell counts were estimated. Method: immunoSEQ multiplex PCR; TCRdb's copy keeps in-frame clones and lacks some. D and trimming were read from the DNA, whereas the V and J calls and clone size are those reported in that table. Of hundreds of thousands of clones listed, 75% to 90% are singletons. There are 17 residues in the CDR3. Per germline, CDR1 SEHNR and CDR2 FQNEAQ (reference sequence). The V and J ends lost 4 bases and 1 base, in that order; junction bases with no gene match: 4. Worth noting for this clone: The identical CDR3 is also encoded by other nucleotide sequences in the sample.

Recruited during active infection, patients (from Seattle) were subsequently followed longitudinally. The chain recombines TRBV7-9 with TRBJ2-3, with 14 bases that match TRBD2. The sequence came from a man aged 18 to 29 with COVID-19, enrolled during active disease. Sequencing was carried out using peripheral blood. The chain's CDR3 is CASSSGLAGARTDTQYF. CDR3 coding DNA: TGTGCCAGCAGCTCGGGACTAGCGGGAGCCCGCACAGATACGCAGTATTTT. The entire variable domain, with the rest obtained from reference TRBV7-9 and TRBJ2-3, is as follows: DTGVSQNPRHKITKRGQNVTFRCDPISEHNRLYWYRQTLGQGPEFLTYFQNEAQLEKSRLLSDRFSAERPKGSFSTLEIQRTEQGDSAMYLCASSSGLAGARTDTQYFGPGTRLTVL.